This note documents a single T cell receptor (beta chain) sequence. Its target is unknown. Here immunoSEQ multiplex PCR was the method, and the copy in TCRdb shows in-frame clones only, minus some. This sample has approximately 3,800 clones; approximately 81% occur once, and the top ten carry around 8.8%. Trimming took 0 bases from V and 4 from J, leaving 16 bases between them. The CDR3 extends over 16 amino acids. Germline V gene data show CDR1 as SGHRS and CDR2 as YFSETQ. The data belong to a study of immune evolution from preneoplasia to lung adenocarcinoma. General study results and limits: Clonality was highest in normal lung, lower in later-stage lesions apparently. Top clone frequencies peaked in normal lung, apparently declining through invasive adenocarcinoma.

Sequencing was done on a sample of FFPE adjacent normal lung tissue. V and J are TRBV5-1 and TRBJ2-5, with D possibly matching TRBD1 (6 bases). This receptor was taken from a person between 70 and 80 years old with lung adenocarcinoma. CDR3 sequence: CASSLAIWGPRETQYF. For the CDR3, the DNA is TGCGCCAGCAGCTTGGCCATCTGGGGGCCGCGAGAGACCCAGTACTTC.